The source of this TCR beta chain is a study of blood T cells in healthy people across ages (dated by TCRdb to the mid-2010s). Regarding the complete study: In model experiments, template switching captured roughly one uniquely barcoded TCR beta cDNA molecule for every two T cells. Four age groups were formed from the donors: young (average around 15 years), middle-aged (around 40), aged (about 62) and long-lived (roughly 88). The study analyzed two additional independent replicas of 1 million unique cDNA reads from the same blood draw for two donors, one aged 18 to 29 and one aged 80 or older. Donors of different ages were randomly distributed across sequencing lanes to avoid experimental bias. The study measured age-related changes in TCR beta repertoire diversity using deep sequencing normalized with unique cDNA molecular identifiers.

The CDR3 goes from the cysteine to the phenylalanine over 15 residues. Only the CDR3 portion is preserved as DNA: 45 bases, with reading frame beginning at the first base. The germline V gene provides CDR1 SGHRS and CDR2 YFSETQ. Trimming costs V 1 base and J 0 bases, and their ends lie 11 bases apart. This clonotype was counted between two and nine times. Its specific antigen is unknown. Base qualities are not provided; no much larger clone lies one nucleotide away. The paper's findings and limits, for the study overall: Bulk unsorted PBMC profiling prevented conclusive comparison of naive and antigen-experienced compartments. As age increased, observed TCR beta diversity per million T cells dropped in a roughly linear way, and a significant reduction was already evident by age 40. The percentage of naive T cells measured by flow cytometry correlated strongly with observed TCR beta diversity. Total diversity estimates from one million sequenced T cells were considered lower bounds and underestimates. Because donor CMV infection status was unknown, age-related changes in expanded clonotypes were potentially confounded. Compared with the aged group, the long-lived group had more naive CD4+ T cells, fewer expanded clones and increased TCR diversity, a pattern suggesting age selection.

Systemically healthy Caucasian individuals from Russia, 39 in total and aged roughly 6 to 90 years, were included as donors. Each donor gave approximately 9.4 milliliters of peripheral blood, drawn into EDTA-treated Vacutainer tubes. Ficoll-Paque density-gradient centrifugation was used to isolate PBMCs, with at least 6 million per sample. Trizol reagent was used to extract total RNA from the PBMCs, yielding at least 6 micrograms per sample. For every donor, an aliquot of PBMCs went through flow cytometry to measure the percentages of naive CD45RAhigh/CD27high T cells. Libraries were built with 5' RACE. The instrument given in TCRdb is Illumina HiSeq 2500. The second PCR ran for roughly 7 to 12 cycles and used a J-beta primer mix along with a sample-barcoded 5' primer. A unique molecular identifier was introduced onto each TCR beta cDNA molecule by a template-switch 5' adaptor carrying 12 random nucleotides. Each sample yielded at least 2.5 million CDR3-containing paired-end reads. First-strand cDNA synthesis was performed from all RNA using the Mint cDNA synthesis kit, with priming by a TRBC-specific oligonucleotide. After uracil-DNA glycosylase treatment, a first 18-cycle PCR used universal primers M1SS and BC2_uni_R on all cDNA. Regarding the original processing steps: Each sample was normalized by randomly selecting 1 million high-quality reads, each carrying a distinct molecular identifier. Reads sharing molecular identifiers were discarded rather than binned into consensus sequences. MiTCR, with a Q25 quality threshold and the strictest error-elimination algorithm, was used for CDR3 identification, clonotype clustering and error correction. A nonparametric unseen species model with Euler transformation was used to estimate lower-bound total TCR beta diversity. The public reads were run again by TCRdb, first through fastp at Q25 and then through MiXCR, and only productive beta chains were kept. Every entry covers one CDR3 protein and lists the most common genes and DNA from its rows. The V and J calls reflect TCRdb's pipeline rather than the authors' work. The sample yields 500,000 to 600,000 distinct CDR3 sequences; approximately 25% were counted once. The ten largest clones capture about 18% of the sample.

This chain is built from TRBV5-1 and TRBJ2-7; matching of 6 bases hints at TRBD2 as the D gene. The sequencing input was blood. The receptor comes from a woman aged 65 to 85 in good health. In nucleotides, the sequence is TGCGCCAGCAGCTTGATCCCCGGGAGCTCCTACGAGCAGTACTTC. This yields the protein CASSLIPGSSYEQYF. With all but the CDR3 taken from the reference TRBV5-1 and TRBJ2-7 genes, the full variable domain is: KAGVTQTPRYLIKTRGQQVTLSCSPISGHRSVSWYQQTPGQGLQFLFEYFSETQRNKGNFPGRFSGRQFSNSRSEMNVSTLELGDSALYLCASSLIPGSSYEQYFGPGTRLTVT.